The clone carrying this TCR beta chain was seen many times. This sample is part of a study of T cells in Graves' hyperthyroidism and ophthalmopathy. Amplification targeted TCR beta CDR3 regions from RNA transcripts. Initially, a first-round RT-PCR of the TCR CDR3 employed the HTBI primer set. TCRdb reprocessed the multiplex PCR reads via MiXCR and lists one record per CDR3 protein. The sample carries about 160,000 distinct CDR3 sequences, less than 10% recorded once. The CDR3 contains 12 residues. V lost 8 bases and J lost 3; bases outside the gene matches: 4. CDR1 and CDR2 (germline): SGHAT, FQNNGV. The origin of this receptor is a woman between 18 and 30 years old with Graves' hyperthyroidism that later progressed to Graves' ophthalmopathy. The sequencing input was blood. This sequence joins TRBV11-2 and TRBJ2-7; 7 bases align to TRBD1. The CDR3 DNA reads TGTGCCAGCCAGAGACAGGGCTACGAGCAGTACTTC. Translating gives CASQRQGYEQYF.